This passage covers 29 T cell receptor beta chains from one sample sequenced in a study of T cell changes during pregnancy in multiple sclerosis (dated by TCRdb to between 2019 and 2020). The library was built by means of the immunoSEQ multiplex PCR assay. In TCRdb, the immuneACCESS table is reduced to in-frame sequences with V and J assigned. These tables do not hold every clone; where another copy was compared, an unresolved V gene accounts for under half, and the others remain unexplained. A total of some 71,000 clones appear in this sample, around 92% of them only once. More than 1.1% of the sample is in the top ten clones. Specimen: peripheral blood, collected after pregnancy. Receptors were obtained from a female donor with multiple sclerosis, enrolled in a pregnancy study.

V and J are TRBV5-1 and TRBJ2-1; no reliable D call. The CDR3 covers 12 residues. Between the trimmed V and J ends, which lost 0 bases and 7 bases, there was a span of 5 bases. Germline lookup yields CDR1 SGHRS and CDR2 YFSETQ. The CDR3 bases are TGCGCCAGCAGCTTGGCCCCAAATGAGCAGTTCTTC. This gives the protein CASSLAPNEQFF.

J is TRBJ2-7 and V is TRBV27; maybe TRBD2 (6 bases). The CDR3 is 15 amino acids. CDR1 MNHEY and CDR2 SMNVEV come from the germline V gene (reference sequence). V dropped 5 bases and J dropped 1 base, with 15 bases sitting between them. The CDR3 DNA reads as TGTGCCAGCAGTCCCACCAGGGACTTTTCCTACGAGCAGTACTTC. This gives the protein CASSPTRDFSYEQYF.

CDR3: CASSQPVTGTSTDTQYF. In DNA form, the CDR3 reads TGCGCCAGCAGCCAACCCGTGACAGGGACTAGCACAGATACGCAGTATTTT. The V and J genes are TRBV4-1 and TRBJ2-3; tentatively, D is TRBD1 (7 bases). The CDR3 extends over 17 amino acids. The germline V gene has CDR1 MGHRA and CDR2 YSYEKL. V was pared by 2 bases and J by 0 bases, with 15 bases between.

V usage is TRBV13 and J usage is TRBJ1-4, with 7 bases matching TRBD1. Germline V gene sequence: CDR1 PRHDT, CDR2 FYEKMQ (reference sequence). CDR3 length: 15 amino acids. The V and J ends lost 3 bases and 4 bases, in that order; junction bases with no gene match: 5. The CDR3 coding sequence is TGTGCCAGCAGCTTCGCGACAGGGAATAATGAAAAACTGTTTTTT. Translation gives CASSFATGNNEKLFF.

This sequence joins TRBV2 and TRBJ1-5, with D tentatively TRBD1 (5 bases). The CDR3 is 14 amino acids. Germline CDR1 SNHLY, CDR2 FYNNEI. Trimming removed 5 bases at V and 4 bases at J, with 12 bases between. The CDR3 here is CASSLDRLNQPQHF. The CDR3 coding sequence is TGTGCCAGCAGTCTAGACAGATTGAATCAGCCCCAGCATTTT.

Only one count was recorded for this clone. This rearrangement joins TRBV28 to TRBJ2-7; a weak D match, TRBD1 (7 bases). With 7 bases removed from V and 6 bases from J, the gap between germline ends came to 22 bases. CDR3 length: 15 residues. Germline CDR1 and CDR2: MDHEN and SYDVKM. For the CDR3, the DNA is TGTGCCAGCACCCCCGCGGGGACAGTCCATAGCGAGCAGTACTTC. Its translation: CASTPAGTVHSEQYF. The full variable domain, its missing parts supplied by reference TRBV28 and TRBJ2-7, is DVKVTQSSRYLVKRTGEKVFLECVQDMDHENMFWYRQDPGLGLRLIYFSYDVKMKEKGDIPEGYSVSREKKERFSLILESASTNQTSMYLCASTPAGTVHSEQYFGPGTRLTVT.

The chain joins TRBV5-6 to TRBJ2-3, with 8 nucleotides matching TRBD2. Germline CDR1 reads SGHDT; CDR2 reads YYEEEE. The junction had 5 bases not matched to a gene; V was cut back by 0 bases and J by 2 bases. This CDR3 comprises 16 residues. The CDR3 region has the DNA TGTGCCAGCAGCTTGGGTGCGGGAGGTGTCACAGATACGCAGTATTTT. Translation gives CASSLGAGGVTDTQYF. Supplemented by reference TRBV5-6 and TRBJ2-3, the full variable domain reads DAGVTQSPTHLIKTRGQQVTLRCSPKSGHDTVSWYQQALGQGPQFIFQYYEEEERQRGNFPDRFSGHQFPNYSSELNVNALLLGDSALYLCASSLGAGGVTDTQYFGPGTRLTVL.

This clone was seen only once. This chain links TRBV7-9 with TRBJ2-1; maybe TRBD1 (6 bases). The V end lost 1 base, the J end lost 9 bases, and 10 bases lay between the germline ends. The CDR3 sequence is 13 residues long. Looked up from germline, CDR1 is SEHNR and CDR2 is FQNEAQ (reference sequence). As DNA, the CDR3 is TGTGCCAGCAGCTTAGTGGTGGGGGCTGAGCAGTTCTTC. Amino acids: CASSLVVGAEQFF.

As regards this clone: Other DNA sequences of this sample code for an identical CDR3. The V call is TRBV5-4, the J call TRBJ2-1, with TRBD2 identical over 9 bases. The CDR3 length is 16 residues. Trimming removed 1 base from V and 4 bases from J; junction bases left unmatched: 6. Germline CDR1 reads SGHNT; CDR2 reads YYREEE (reference sequence). In DNA, the CDR3 is TGTGCCAGCAGCTTGCCGGGAGCGGGAGGATACAATGAGCAGTTCTTC. It specifies CASSLPGAGGYNEQFF.

The chain has TRBV5-4 and TRBJ1-5, with TRBD1 matching 12 bases. The length of the CDR3 is 18 residues. Per germline, CDR1 SGHNT and CDR2 YYREEE (reference sequence). The trim removed 3 bases at V and 2 bases at J, leaving 9 bases unmatched. CDR3 sequence: CASSYAGTGGSRNQPQHF. The CDR3 nucleotides are TGTGCCAGCAGCTACGCCGGGACAGGGGGCAGTCGCAATCAGCCCCAGCATTTT.

This clone was seen only once. V and J are TRBV4-3 and TRBJ2-7; 13 positions match TRBD2. The CDR3 length is 18 residues. The germline gives CDR1 LGHNA, CDR2 YSLEER. With V trimmed by 0 bases and J by 5 bases, 10 bases remained unmatched. CDR3 coding DNA: TGCGCCAGCAGCCAAGATTCTGAGGGACTAGCGGGGTATGACGAGCAGTACTTC. Protein product: CASSQDSEGLAGYDEQYF.

This chain joins TRBV25-1 and TRBJ2-5; 9 nucleotides match TRBD1. The CDR3 length is 15 residues. Germline trimming cut 1 base from V and 5 bases from J; bases unmatched to any gene: 5. Germline CDR1 reads MGHDK; CDR2 reads SYGVNS. This CDR3 reads CASSESGTGRETQYF. CDR3 coding DNA: TGTGCCAGCAGTGAATCGGGGACAGGGAGGGAGACCCAGTACTTC. Full variable domain (missing parts from reference TRBV25-1 and TRBJ2-5): EADIYQTPRYLVIGTGKKITLECSQTMGHDKMYWYQQDPGMELHLIHYSYGVNSTEKGDLSSESTVSRIRTEHFPLTLESARPSHTSQYLCASSESGTGRETQYFGPGTRLLVL.

This chain uses TRBV6-4 with TRBJ2-3; possibly TRBD1 for D (6 bases). This CDR3 has 15 amino acids. CDR1 and CDR2 from the germline V gene are MRHNA and SNTAGT. The V gene lost 4 bases and the J gene lost 3 bases, with 14 bases spanning the gap. CDR3: CASSAGTLGTDTQYF. The CDR3 bases are TGTGCCAGCAGTGCCGGGACACTGGGGACAGATACGCAGTATTTT.

The J gene is TRBJ2-3, the V gene TRBV7-2; 11 nucleotides line up with TRBD2. In germline, CDR1 is SGHTA, CDR2 FQGNSA. This CDR3 is built from 16 residues. Trimming removed 8 bases from V and 4 bases from J; junction bases left unmatched: 11. The CDR3 sequence: CASRNLGLAGADTQYF. The CDR3 DNA follows: TGTGCCAGCCGGAATCTTGGACTAGCGGGCGCAGATACGCAGTATTTT.

The chain employs TRBV30 and TRBJ1-2, with TRBD1 matching 8 bases. This CDR3 contains 13 residues. From germline, CDR1 is GTSNPN and CDR2 SVGIG (reference sequence). After removal of 3 bases from V and 4 bases from J, the junction contained 4 bases not matched to a gene. DNA for the CDR3: TGTGCCTGGAGCGGGGACAGGCCCTATGGCTACACCTTC. Translating it yields CAWSGDRPYGYTF.

This chain uses TRBV10-3 with TRBJ2-4; D is perhaps TRBD1 (6 bases). Trimming pared 2 bases from V and 11 bases from J, leaving 16 bases between. CDR1 and CDR2 from the germline V gene are ENHRY and SYGVKD. The CDR3 consists of 14 residues. This CDR3 reads CAISEISGKGVQYF. In nucleotides, the CDR3 is TGTGCCATCAGTGAGATTTCGGGGAAGGGGGTTCAGTACTTC.

The CDR3 region is CASSFPGQGAAGELFF. CDR3 in DNA: TGTGCCAGCAGTTTTCCAGGACAGGGGGCCGCCGGGGAGCTGTTTTTT. The gene calls are TRBV28 and TRBJ2-2; 11 bases are shared with TRBD1. After removal of 3 bases from V and 6 bases from J, the junction contained 6 bases not matched to a gene. The CDR3 covers 16 residues. The germline V gene encodes CDR1 MDHEN and CDR2 SYDVKM.

V gene TRBV5-1 combines with J gene TRBJ2-7; D is perhaps TRBD1 (6 bases). In germline, CDR1 is SGHRS, CDR2 YFSETQ. The V and J ends lost 4 bases and 3 bases respectively, with 20 bases between them. This CDR3 is 16 amino acids long. CDR3 sequence: CASSGVAGAPFYEQYF. DNA of the CDR3: TGCGCCAGCAGCGGTGTAGCAGGGGCCCCCTTCTACGAGCAGTACTTC.

The J gene is TRBJ1-3, the V gene TRBV7-2; D perhaps matches TRBD1 (5 bases). V lost 5 bases to trimming and J lost 3 bases, with 14 bases between them. CDR3 length: 15 amino acids. Germline V lookup: CDR1 SGHTA, CDR2 FQGNSA. CDR3 amino acids: CASSADSVNGNTIYF. For the CDR3, the DNA is TGTGCCAGCAGCGCTGACAGCGTAAATGGAAACACCATATATTTT.

In its sample, this clone was seen a few times. This chain connects TRBV7-6 to TRBJ2-1; 8 bases line up with TRBD2. CDR1 SGHVS and CDR2 FNYEAQ come from the germline V gene. This CDR3 has 17 residues. V gave up 5 bases and J gave up 1 base; unmatched junction bases: 10. The CDR3: CASSEQAGGPSYNEQFF. As DNA, the CDR3 is TGTGCCAGCAGCGAGCAGGCGGGAGGCCCATCCTACAATGAGCAGTTCTTC.

The chain couples TRBV5-6 to TRBJ1-1, with a weak D call TRBD1 (6 bases). V gave up 4 bases and J gave up 1 base, with 14 bases separating them. The CDR3 loop spans 15 amino acids. CDR1 and CDR2 (germline): SGHDT, YYEEEE. Here the CDR3 reads CASSGWTEENTEAFF. The CDR3 region has the DNA TGTGCCAGCAGCGGGTGGACAGAAGAGAACACTGAAGCTTTCTTT.

The V call is TRBV19, the J call TRBJ2-1; perhaps TRBD2 as D (6 bases). The V end lost 3 bases, the J end lost 2 bases, and 8 bases lay between the germline ends. Germline V gene lookup returns CDR1 LNHDA and CDR2 SQIVND (reference sequence). The CDR3 spans 14 residues. As DNA, the CDR3 is TGTGCCAGTAGTATGGGGGGAACCTACAATGAGCAGTTCTTC. Its translation is CASSMGGTYNEQFF.

About this clone: Other DNA sequences from this sample encode an identical CDR3 as well. The genes are TRBV28 and TRBJ1-2, with TRBD1 matching over 10 bases. The CDR3 runs 14 residues. In germline, CDR1 is MDHEN, CDR2 SYDVKM. The V segment lost 3 bases and the J segment 2 bases; nucleotides outside the gene matches: 0. The CDR3 region is CASSLGQGNYGYTF. The DNA for the CDR3 is TGTGCCAGCAGTTTGGGACAGGGGAACTATGGCTACACCTTC.

The genes are TRBV7-9 and TRBJ2-6, with 7 bases fitting TRBD1. This CDR3 comprises 19 residues. Germline V gives CDR1 SEHNR, CDR2 FQNEAQ (reference sequence). The J segment lost 0 bases and the V segment lost 2 bases, leaving 10 bases of the junction unmatched. CDR3 region: CASSLYGQGEFSGANVLTF. CDR3 coding DNA: TGTGCCAGCAGCTTATACGGGCAGGGGGAGTTCTCTGGGGCCAACGTCCTGACTTTC. Using reference TRBV7-9 and TRBJ2-6 for the parts outside the CDR3, the full variable domain is DTGVSQNPRHKITKRGQNVTFRCDPISEHNRLYWYRQTLGQGPEFLTYFQNEAQLEKSRLLSDRFSAERPKGSFSTLEIQRTEQGDSAMYLCASSLYGQGEFSGANVLTFGAGSRLTVL.

The J gene is TRBJ1-1, the V gene TRBV30; 8 positions agree with TRBD1. V lost 1 base and J lost 8; bases outside the gene matches: 9. CDR1 GTSNPN and CDR2 SVGIG come from the germline V gene (reference sequence). This CDR3 contains 14 residues. As DNA, the CDR3 is TGTGCCTGGAGTGGGACAGGGATGAAACGGGAAGCTTTCTTT. It encodes CAWSGTGMKREAFF.

This chain connects TRBV5-1 to TRBJ2-5, with TRBD2 as a possible D gene (5 bases). V was trimmed by 0 bases and J by 1 base, leaving 7 bases between them. The CDR3 length is 14 residues. Germline lookup yields CDR1 SGHRS and CDR2 YFSETQ. CDR3 protein: CASSLALAQETQYF. For the CDR3, the DNA is TGCGCCAGCAGCTTGGCCCTAGCCCAAGAGACCCAGTACTTC. The full variable domain, in which reference TRBV5-1 and TRBJ2-5 provide the parts outside the CDR3, is KAGVTQTPRYLIKTRGQQVTLSCSPISGHRSVSWYQQTPGQGLQFLFEYFSETQRNKGNFPGRFSGRQFSNSRSEMNVSTLELGDSALYLCASSLALAQETQYFGPGTRLLVL.

The chain combines TRBV12-5 with TRBJ1-4, with D perhaps matching TRBD1 (6 bases). Trimming stripped 2 bases from V and 0 bases from J, with 7 bases between. Germline V gene sequence: CDR1 LGHNT, CDR2 FRNRAP. CDR3 length: 15 amino acids. The CDR3 loop is CASGLNRATNEKLFF. Written as DNA, the CDR3 is TGTGCTAGTGGTTTGAACAGGGCAACTAATGAAAAACTGTTTTTT.

Only a few counts were recorded for this clone. V gene TRBV14 combines with J gene TRBJ2-7, with 9 nucleotides matching TRBD1. Germline V gene sequence: CDR1 SGHDN, CDR2 FVKESK. Germline trimming cut 6 bases from V and 6 bases from J; bases unmatched to any gene: 6. The CDR3 consists of 13 residues. Here the CDR3 DNA reads TGTGCCAGCAGTTGGGGACAGGGCCCCGAGCAGTACTTC. Encoded protein: CASSWGQGPEQYF.

The rearrangement links TRBV7-2 to TRBJ2-7; TRBD1 matches at 12 bases. CDR3 size: 16 residues. Germline lookup yields CDR1 SGHTA and CDR2 FQGNSA. J lost 6 bases, V lost 5 bases, and 11 bases had no gene match. The CDR3 reads CASSPGGTGGVSEQYF. Here the CDR3 DNA reads TGTGCCAGCAGCCCGGGAGGGACAGGGGGCGTTTCCGAGCAGTACTTC.